A single sample is the source of the 32 T cell receptor beta chains below, sequenced in a study of cytomegalovirus exposure and HLA in healthy donors. In the PCR, 60 Vbeta and 13 Jbeta primers were used. The table came from immunoSEQ multiplex PCR; TCRdb's copy has only in-frame clones and leaves some out. In the table there are 150,000 to 200,000 clones, 65% to 85% of which are singletons. The sequenced material came from PBMCs. Receptors originate from a male donor in good health and CMV-seropositive.

Written as DNA, the CDR3 is TGTGCCAGCAGTGAACCCGGGAGTAGTACAGATACGCAGTATTTT. This sequence encodes CASSEPGSSTDTQYF. V and J are TRBV25-1 and TRBJ2-3, with D tentatively TRBD2 (6 bases). V was cut by 2 bases and J by 3 bases, with 12 bases left in between. This CDR3 is 15 amino acids long. In germline, CDR1 is MGHDK, CDR2 SYGVNS.

The chain joins TRBV9 to TRBJ2-1; 12 nucleotides align to TRBD2. Germline V CDR1 and CDR2: SGDLS, YYNGEE. V gave up 4 bases and J gave up 5 bases; unmatched junction bases: 4. The CDR3 covers 15 residues. The CDR3 DNA follows: TGTGCCAGCAGCACAAGACTAGCGGGAGACAATGAGCAGTTCTTC. This translates into CASSTRLAGDNEQFF.

The CDR3 loop reads CASSFPGWETQYF. CDR3 nucleotides: TGTGCCAGCAGCTTCCCAGGATGGGAGACCCAGTACTTC. The rearrangement links TRBV5-4 to TRBJ2-5; no firm D call. In germline, CDR1 is SGHNT, CDR2 YYREEE (reference sequence). CDR3 length equals 13 residues. Trimming pared 2 bases from V and 5 bases from J, leaving 10 bases between.

The chain is built from TRBV7-9 and TRBJ1-2; TRBD1 is a possible D gene (6 bases). Germline V gene data show CDR1 as SEHNR and CDR2 as FQNEAQ (reference sequence). Trimming removed 1 base at V and 8 bases at J, with 17 bases between. The CDR3 has 15 residues. The DNA of the CDR3 is TGTGCCAGCAGCTTAGAGGGGGGGGCGGGATACGGCTACACCTTC. This gives the protein CASSLEGGAGYGYTF. The full variable domain, with the rest looked up from reference TRBV7-9 and TRBJ1-2, is DTGVSQNPRHKITKRGQNVTFRCDPISEHNRLYWYRQTLGQGPEFLTYFQNEAQLEKSRLLSDRFSAERPKGSFSTLEIQRTEQGDSAMYLCASSLEGGAGYGYTFGSGTRLTVV.

This clone has a handful of counts. The gene calls are TRBV5-8 and TRBJ2-1; 7 bases align to TRBD2. With V trimmed by 7 bases and J by 7 bases, 17 bases remained unmatched. CDR3 length equals 16 residues. Germline V gene sequence: CDR1 SGHTS, CDR2 YDEGEE. The CDR3 loop is CASLPLRTSLGNEQFF. The DNA of the CDR3 is TGTGCCAGCCTACCTCTTCGGACTAGTCTTGGAAATGAGCAGTTCTTC.

V is TRBV6-1 and J is TRBJ1-1, with a tentative D call TRBD1 (6 bases). Germline CDR1 and CDR2: MNHNS and SASEGT. Trimming pared 7 bases from V and 4 bases from J, leaving 13 bases between. CDR3 length: 13 amino acids. CDR3 sequence (DNA): TGTGCCAGCAATACAGGGTGGGGCACTGAAGCTTTCTTT. Its translation: CASNTGWGTEAFF.

The chain couples TRBV28 to TRBJ1-6; the match to TRBD1 covers 8 bases. V shed 6 bases, J shed 0 bases, and the junction held 4 bases outside the gene matches. The germline CDR1 and CDR2 sequences are MDHEN and SYDVKM. This CDR3 has 16 amino acids. CDR3 region: CASSRQGSSYNSPLHF. CDR3 DNA: TGTGCCAGCAGCAGACAGGGGAGCTCCTATAATTCACCCCTCCACTTT.

This clone has more than one count but fewer than ten. V usage is TRBV4-1 and J usage is TRBJ1-4; D uncertain. CDR1 is MGHRA and CDR2 is YSYEKL in the germline V gene. The V gene lost 0 bases and the J gene lost 2 bases, with 4 bases spanning the gap. The CDR3 loop spans 14 amino acids. This CDR3 reads CASSQDLTNEKLFF. The CDR3 DNA reads TGCGCCAGCAGCCAAGATCTTACTAATGAAAAACTGTTTTTT.

The chain recombines TRBV5-1 with TRBJ2-1; 9 positions agree with TRBD2. The CDR3 totals 18 residues. The germline CDR1 and CDR2 sequences are SGHRS and YFSETQ. J was trimmed by 9 bases and V by 4 bases; bases with no gene match: 20. CDR3 DNA: TGCGCCAGCAGCCTGATCGCTAGCGGGATACCACGGATGATTGAGCAGTTCTTC. Translation gives CASSLIASGIPRMIEQFF.

This chain links TRBV5-4 with TRBJ2-2; 9 bases align to TRBD2. Germline CDR1 reads SGHNT; CDR2 reads YYREEE (reference sequence). With 5 bases clipped from V and 1 base from J, the junction kept 3 bases outside the gene matches. The CDR3 runs to 15 residues. As DNA, the CDR3 is TGTGCCAGCAGGTTAGCGGGAGTGAACACCGGGGAGCTGTTTTTT. Its protein is CASRLAGVNTGELFF.

The genes are TRBV5-1 and TRBJ1-3; maybe TRBD1 (6 bases). V lost 2 bases and J lost 0, with 9 bases in between. The CDR3 consists of 15 residues. Germline V lookup: CDR1 SGHRS, CDR2 YFSETQ. In DNA, the CDR3 is TGCGCCAGCAGCTTAACAGGGAACTCTGGAAACACCATATATTTT. This codes for CASSLTGNSGNTIYF.

Here the CDR3 DNA reads TGTGCCAGTACCACGACCGGGACAGGGTATTCGTTGTACGGCTACACCTTC. Translating it yields CASTTTGTGYSLYGYTF. This chain connects TRBV19 to TRBJ1-2; 9 nucleotides align to TRBD1. Germline loops: CDR1 LNHDA, CDR2 SQIVND (reference sequence). With 7 bases clipped from V and 8 bases from J, the junction kept 20 bases outside the gene matches. The CDR3 extends over 17 amino acids.

This chain uses TRBV5-1 with TRBJ2-7; 13 nucleotides agree with TRBD2. Germline-derived CDR1 and CDR2 are SGHRS and YFSETQ. With 0 bases clipped from V and 2 bases from J, the junction kept 5 bases outside the gene matches. The CDR3 length is 17 residues. CDR3 coding DNA: TGCGCCAGCAGCTTGGGACTACTAGCGGGAGGGACCTACGAGCAGTACTTC. The encoded protein is CASSLGLLAGGTYEQYF.

V usage is TRBV28 and J usage is TRBJ2-1, with D perhaps matching TRBD2 (7 bases). The V gene lost 5 bases and the J gene lost 6 bases, with 17 bases spanning the gap. CDR1 and CDR2 from the germline V gene are MDHEN and SYDVKM. The CDR3 is 15 amino acids. CDR3 in DNA: TGTGCCAGCAGTGCTGGGGGGGCCATGAGCAATGAGCAGTTCTTC. Its protein product is CASSAGGAMSNEQFF.

This chain joins TRBV6-4 and TRBJ1-5; D uncertain. The CDR3 is 13 amino acids. Trimming took 4 bases from V and 0 from J, leaving 4 bases between them. Germline CDR1 and CDR2: MRHNA and SNTAGT. CDR3 amino acids: CASSVNSNQPQHF. DNA of the CDR3: TGTGCCAGCAGTGTTAATAGCAATCAGCCCCAGCATTTT.

This sequence joins TRBV5-6 and TRBJ2-1; a possible D gene is TRBD2 (7 bases). CDR1 is SGHDT and CDR2 is YYEEEE in the germline V gene. The CDR3 is 15 amino acids. Deletions cut 4 bases from V and 8 bases from J, with 19 bases between. The CDR3 DNA is TGTGCCAGCAGCCTAGGGGGGAGGGGGGGAGATGAGCAGTTCTTC. This sequence encodes CASSLGGRGGDEQFF.

This chain uses TRBV11-2 with TRBJ2-5, with 12 bases that match TRBD2. The V gene end was trimmed by 6 bases and the J gene end by 5 bases; junction bases not matched to a gene: 10. The CDR3 is 16 amino acids. CDR1 and CDR2 from the germline V gene are SGHAT and FQNNGV. DNA for the CDR3: TGTGCCAGCAGATCTAGAACCGGGACTAGCGGGGAGACCCAGTACTTC. The encoded protein is CASRSRTGTSGETQYF.

The rearrangement links TRBV7-2 to TRBJ2-3; 7 nucleotides align to TRBD2. Trimming removed 1 base from V and 2 bases from J; junction bases left unmatched: 6. The V gene's germline CDR1 is SGHTA and CDR2 FQGNSA. The CDR3 contains 16 residues. The CDR3 loop is CASSLGASGYTDTQYF. In nucleotides, the CDR3 is TGTGCCAGCAGCTTAGGGGCTAGCGGATACACAGATACGCAGTATTTT.

This CDR3 reads CASSLGQGSYEQYF. The CDR3, as DNA: TGTGCCAGCAGCTTGGGGCAGGGAAGCTACGAGCAGTACTTC. This chain connects TRBV5-5 to TRBJ2-5; D possibly corresponds to TRBD1 (5 bases). The J call is uncertain, as TRBJ2-7 better fits the DNA end. The CDR3 length is 14 residues. Per the germline V gene, CDR1 is SGHKS and CDR2 is YYEKEE (reference sequence).

The chain has TRBV29-1 and TRBJ2-1, with D unresolved. V was trimmed by 7 bases and J by 5 bases, leaving 12 bases between them. The CDR3 contains 12 residues. Germline V CDR1 and CDR2: SQVTM, ANQGSEA. The DNA of the CDR3 is TGCAGCGGGGCTAACACCAACAATGAGCAGTTCTTC. Translated: CSGANTNNEQFF.

Turning to this clone: Relative to the germline gene, one junction end is altered; a read error may explain this. The chain employs TRBV7-8 and TRBJ1-1; no reliable D call. Germline V lookup: CDR1 SGHVS, CDR2 FQNEAQ. The CDR3 extends over 12 amino acids. Written as DNA, the CDR3 is TGTGCCAGCAGCTTAGCTTTCGTCCAACTTTTTTTT. Translated: CASSLAFVQLFF. The variable domain in full, completed from reference TRBV7-8 and TRBJ1-1, reads GAGVSQSPRYKVAKRGQDVALRCDPISGHVSLFWYQQALGQGPEFLTYFQNEAQLDKSGLPSDRFFAERPEGSVSTLKIQRTQQEDSAVYLCASSLAFVQLFFGQGTRLTVV.

This clone was observed a single time. The chain couples TRBV4-3 to TRBJ1-4, with 8 bases lining up with TRBD1. CDR1 and CDR2 (germline): LGHNA, YSLEER. V lost 4 bases and J lost 4; bases outside the gene matches: 2. The length of the CDR3 is 14 residues. In DNA form, the CDR3 reads TGCGCCAGCAGCCTCGACAGGGGTAATGAAAAACTGTTTTTT. It specifies CASSLDRGNEKLFF.

The genes are TRBV27 and TRBJ2-7, with 8 bases lining up with TRBD2. The V gene's germline CDR1 is MNHEY and CDR2 SMNVEV (reference sequence). The CDR3 sequence is 12 residues long. Trimming took 6 bases from V and 3 from J; bases not matched to a gene: 1. As DNA, the CDR3 is TGTGCCAGCAGGACTAGCGTCTACGAGCAGTACTTC. Its translation: CASRTSVYEQYF.

This clone was found a few times. J is TRBJ2-4 and V is TRBV27; 12 nucleotides match TRBD1. The CDR3 spans 19 residues. Looked up from germline, CDR1 is MNHEY and CDR2 is SMNVEV (reference sequence). Trimming cost V 5 bases and J 0 bases; bases outside gene matches: 11. The CDR3 spells CASSPPRDRGRIAKNIQYF. The CDR3 DNA reads as TGTGCCAGCAGTCCCCCCCGGGACAGGGGGCGTATAGCCAAAAACATTCAGTACTTC.

The V and J genes are TRBV20-1 and TRBJ2-5; perhaps TRBD1 as D (6 bases). Judging by the DNA end, TRBJ2-7 fits better; the J call may be wrong. This CDR3 is built from 11 residues. Germline V lookup: CDR1 DFQATT, CDR2 SNEGSKA (reference sequence). The CDR3 nucleotides are TGCAGTGTGCAGGGGACCTACGAGCAGTACTTC. This sequence encodes CSVQGTYEQYF.

This chain uses TRBV30 with TRBJ1-3, with D possibly matching TRBD1 (6 bases). This CDR3 has 13 residues. Deletions cut 5 bases from V and 4 bases from J, with 12 bases between. Germline values: CDR1 GTSNPN, CDR2 SVGIG (reference sequence). Here the CDR3 reads CAWSGATGNTIYF. CDR3 sequence (DNA): TGTGCCTGGTCAGGGGCGACCGGAAACACCATATATTTT. The full variable domain, completed using reference TRBV30 and TRBJ1-3, is SQTIHQWPATLVQPVGSPLSLECTVEGTSNPNLYWYRQAAGRGLQLLFYSVGIGQISSEVPQNLSASRPQDRQFILSSKKLLLSDSGFYLCAWSGATGNTIYFGEGSWLTVV.

This clone was seen a handful of times. The rearrangement joins TRBV4-1 to TRBJ2-1, with a weak D call TRBD1 (5 bases). The length of the CDR3 is 16 residues. V was shortened by 2 bases and J by 5 bases, with 16 bases between the two germline ends. Per germline, CDR1 MGHRA and CDR2 YSYEKL. The DNA of the CDR3 is TGCGCCAGCAGCCAACCTGGGGCCCTGGGGCACAATGAGCAGTTCTTC. Amino acid sequence: CASSQPGALGHNEQFF.

This clone appeared a few times. The gene calls are TRBV28 and TRBJ1-2; 7 positions agree with TRBD1. CDR3 length: 15 residues. Germline CDR1 MDHEN, CDR2 SYDVKM. The junction had 10 bases not matched to a gene; V was cut back by 5 bases and J by 4 bases. CDR3 nucleotides: TGTGCCAGCAGTCCCACAGGGGCCCTGAGCTATGGCTACACCTTC. Translated: CASSPTGALSYGYTF.

This rearrangement joins TRBV29-1 to TRBJ1-1, with 7 bases fitting TRBD1. Losses at the gene ends were 7 bases for V and 0 bases for J; bases not matched to a gene: 5. The CDR3 is 13 amino acids. Germline V lookup: CDR1 SQVTM, CDR2 ANQGSEA. The CDR3 bases are TGCAGCGCAACGGGACAGATGAACACTGAAGCTTTCTTT. This sequence encodes CSATGQMNTEAFF.

This clone appeared a single time. This chain links TRBV13 with TRBJ2-1; perhaps TRBD2 as D (5 bases). The germline V gene encodes CDR1 PRHDT and CDR2 FYEKMQ (reference sequence). The V end lost 5 bases, the J end lost 13 bases, and 21 bases lay between the germline ends. The CDR3 has 14 residues. In DNA, the CDR3 is TGTGCCAGCAGCGTCGAAGGCGGGCTCCCAACCCAGTTCTTC. Translating it yields CASSVEGGLPTQFF.

Written as DNA, the CDR3 is TGTGCCAGCAGTGAATCAGGCTATGGCTACACCTTC. Amino acid sequence: CASSESGYGYTF. The chain employs TRBV25-1 and TRBJ1-2; D call uncertain. V gave up 1 base and J gave up 4 bases, with 4 bases separating them. The germline V gene has CDR1 MGHDK and CDR2 SYGVNS. The CDR3 runs to 12 residues.

CDR3 in DNA: TGTGCCAGCAGCCGGGACAGGGGGGAAAAACTGTTTTTT. Its protein product is CASSRDRGEKLFF. The chain joins TRBV7-9 to TRBJ1-4; 11 nucleotides agree with TRBD1. Per the germline V gene, CDR1 is SEHNR and CDR2 is FQNEAQ (reference sequence). The CDR3 covers 13 residues. V was pared by 5 bases and J by 8 bases, with 1 base of the junction left unmatched.